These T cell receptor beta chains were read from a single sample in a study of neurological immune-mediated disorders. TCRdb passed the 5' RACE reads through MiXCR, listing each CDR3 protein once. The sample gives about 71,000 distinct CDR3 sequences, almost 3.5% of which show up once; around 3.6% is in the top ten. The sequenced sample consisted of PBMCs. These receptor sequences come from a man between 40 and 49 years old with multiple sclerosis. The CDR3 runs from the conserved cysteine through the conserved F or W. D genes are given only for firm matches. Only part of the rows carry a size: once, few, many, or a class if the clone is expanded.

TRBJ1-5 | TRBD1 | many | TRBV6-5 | CASSTRDRGGQPQHF | TGTGCCAGCAGTACCCGGGACAGGGGAGGTCAGCCCCAGCATTTT
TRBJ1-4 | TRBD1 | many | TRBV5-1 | CASSSDPPGGVEKLFF | TGCGCCAGCAGCTCCGACCCTCCAGGGGGTGTTGAAAAACTGTTTTTT
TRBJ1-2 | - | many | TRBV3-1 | CASSLQTTADEGYTF | TGTGCCAGCAGCCTTCAAACTACAGCAGATGAGGGCTACACCTTC
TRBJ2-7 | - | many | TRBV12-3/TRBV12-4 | CASSDDTYSYEQYF | TGTGCCAGCAGTGATGACACTTACTCCTACGAGCAGTACTTC
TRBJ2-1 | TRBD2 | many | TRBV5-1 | CASRRGLAAYNEQFF | TGCGCCAGCAGGCGTGGCCTAGCGGCATACAATGAGCAGTTCTTC
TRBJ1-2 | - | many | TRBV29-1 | CSVEGGHEGYGYTF | TGCAGCGTTGAAGGCGGTCATGAGGGCTATGGCTACACCTTC
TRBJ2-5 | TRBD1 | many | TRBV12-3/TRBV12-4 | CASSFPWTGQETQYF | TGTGCCAGCAGTTTTCCGTGGACAGGTCAAGAGACCCAGTACTTC
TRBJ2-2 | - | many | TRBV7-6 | CASSLDSSGVNTGELFF | TGTGCCAGCAGCTTAGATTCCAGCGGTGTGAACACCGGGGAGCTGTTTTTT
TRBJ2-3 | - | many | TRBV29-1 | CSVEKGSTDTQYF | TGCAGCGTTGAGAAAGGGAGCACAGATACGCAGTATTTT
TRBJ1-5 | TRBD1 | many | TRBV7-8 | CASSFGTGTNQPQHF | TGTGCCAGCAGCTTTGGGACAGGTACCAATCAGCCCCAGCATTTT
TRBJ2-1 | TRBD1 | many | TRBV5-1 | CASSLGQGANEQFF | TGCGCCAGCAGCTTGGGACAGGGTGCCAATGAGCAGTTCTTC
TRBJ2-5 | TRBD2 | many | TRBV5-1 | CASSFSSGVYQETQYF | TGCGCCAGCAGCTTTTCTAGCGGGGTGTACCAAGAGACCCAGTACTTC
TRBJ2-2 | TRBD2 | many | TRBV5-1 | CASIPALTGGPGSGELFF | TGCGCCAGCATCCCGGCCCTGACGGGAGGGCCAGGGTCCGGGGAGCTGTTTTTT
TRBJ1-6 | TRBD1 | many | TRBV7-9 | CASSLGGTDNSPLHF | TGTGCCAGCAGCTTAGGGGGGACAGATAATTCACCCCTCCACTTT
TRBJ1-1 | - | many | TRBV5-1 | CASSLGSIAFF | TGCGCCAGCAGCTTAGGTTCGATCGCTTTCTTT
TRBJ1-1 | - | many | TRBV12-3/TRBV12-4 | CASSNRAGDTEAFF | TGTGCCAGCAGCAACCGGGCAGGGGACACTGAAGCTTTCTTT
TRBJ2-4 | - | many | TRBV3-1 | CASSQEAGKTGAIQYF | TGTGCCAGCAGCCAGGAGGCAGGGAAGACCGGCGCCATTCAGTACTTC
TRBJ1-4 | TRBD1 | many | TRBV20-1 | CSARADRGFNEKLFF | TGCAGTGCTAGAGCCGACAGGGGCTTTAATGAAAAACTGTTTTTT
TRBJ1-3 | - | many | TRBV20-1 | CSARDRVGGNTIYF | TGCAGTGCTAGAGACAGGGTCGGGGGAAACACCATATATTTT
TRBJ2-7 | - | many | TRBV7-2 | CASSSPDGHYEQYF | TGTGCCAGCAGCTCTCCCGACGGACACTACGAGCAGTACTTC
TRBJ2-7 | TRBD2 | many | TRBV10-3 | CAISESASGSYEQYF | TGTGCCATCAGTGAGTCGGCTAGCGGGAGTTACGAGCAGTACTTC
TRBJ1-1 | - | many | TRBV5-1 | CASSLVQRTNTEAFF | TGCGCCAGCAGCTTGGTCCAACGTACGAACACTGAAGCTTTCTTT
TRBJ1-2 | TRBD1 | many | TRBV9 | CASSAGTGGIAGYTF | TGTGCCAGCAGCGCCGGGACAGGGGGAATCGCTGGCTACACCTTC
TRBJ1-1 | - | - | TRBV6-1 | CACSAREGRGNTEAFF | -
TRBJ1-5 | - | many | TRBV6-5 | CASKGGLSQPQHF | TGTGCCAGCAAAGGGGGTTTAAGTCAGCCCCAGCATTTT
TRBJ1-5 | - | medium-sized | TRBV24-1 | CATSDIRINQPQHF | TGTGCCACCAGTGATATCAGAATAAATCAGCCCCAGCATTTT
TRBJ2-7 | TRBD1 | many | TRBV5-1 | CASSLALRQGYEQYF | TGCGCCAGCAGCTTGGCCTTACGACAGGGATACGAGCAGTACTTC
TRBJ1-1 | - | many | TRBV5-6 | CASRKRGREAFF | TGTGCCAGCAGAAAGAGGGGCCGTGAAGCTTTCTTT
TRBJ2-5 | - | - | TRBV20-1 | CSARDPVGAETQYF | TGCAGTGCTAGAGATCCAGTGGGGGCAGAGACCCAGTACTTC
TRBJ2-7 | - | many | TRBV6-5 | CASTLGGSGEQYF | TGTGCCAGCACTCTGGGGGGTTCGGGGGAGCAGTACTTC
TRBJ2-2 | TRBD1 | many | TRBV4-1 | CASSQEPGGDAGELFF | TGCGCCAGCAGCCAAGAACCAGGGGGCGACGCCGGGGAGCTGTTTTTT
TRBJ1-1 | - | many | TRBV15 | CATSLQGSTEAFF | TGTGCCACCAGCTTACAGGGATCCACTGAAGCTTTCTTT
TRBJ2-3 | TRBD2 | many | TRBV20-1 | CSAKPRLITSGRTTDTQYF | TGCAGTGCTAAACCCAGACTAATCACTAGCGGCCGGACGACAGATACGCAGTATTTT
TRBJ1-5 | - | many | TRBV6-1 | CASSEQGRSNQPQHF | TGTGCCAGCAGTGAACAGGGTAGGAGCAATCAGCCCCAGCATTTT
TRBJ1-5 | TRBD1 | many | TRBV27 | CASSSGTEAYQPQHF | TGTGCCAGCAGTTCTGGGACAGAAGCGTATCAGCCCCAGCATTTT
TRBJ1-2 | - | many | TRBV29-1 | CSVDPGMGYTF | TGCAGCGTCGACCCGGGGATGGGCTACACCTTC
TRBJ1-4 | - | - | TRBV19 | CASRQQATNEKLFF | TGTGCCAGTAGACAGCAAGCAACTAATGAAAAACTGTTTTTT
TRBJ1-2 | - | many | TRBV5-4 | CASSRDKTSEGYTF | TGTGCCAGCAGTCGGGACAAAACTAGTGAGGGCTACACCTTC
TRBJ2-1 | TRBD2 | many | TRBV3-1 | CASLAGRNEQFF | TGTGCCAGCCTAGCGGGGAGGAATGAGCAGTTCTTC
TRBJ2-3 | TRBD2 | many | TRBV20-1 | CSAPLPGGGKNTQYF | TGCAGTGCTCCCCTCCCGGGAGGGGGGAAGAATACGCAGTATTTT
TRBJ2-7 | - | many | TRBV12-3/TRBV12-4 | CASSSWTVAYEQYF | TGTGCCAGCAGTTCGTGGACAGTAGCCTACGAGCAGTACTTC
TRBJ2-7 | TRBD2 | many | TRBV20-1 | CSARVAGRPYEQYF | TGCAGTGCTAGAGTAGCGGGGAGGCCCTACGAGCAGTACTTC
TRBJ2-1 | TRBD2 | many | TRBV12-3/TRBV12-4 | CASRPPLGGGTGTRSYNEQFF | TGTGCCAGCAGGCCACCCCTCGGGGGGGGAACCGGAACCCGCTCCTACAATGAGCAGTTCTTC
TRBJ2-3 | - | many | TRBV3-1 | CASSLLETTDTQYF | TGTGCCAGCAGCCTACTAGAGACAACAGATACGCAGTATTTT
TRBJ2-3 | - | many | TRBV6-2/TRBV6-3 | CASSPARGAKRDTQYF | TGTGCCAGCAGTCCAGCCAGGGGCGCAAAGAGAGATACGCAGTATTTT
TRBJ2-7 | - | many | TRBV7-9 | CASSFQDPFENEQYF | TGTGCCAGCAGTTTCCAGGACCCCTTCGAGAACGAGCAGTACTTC
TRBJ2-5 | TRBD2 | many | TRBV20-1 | CSASPLAGVETQYF | TGCAGTGCTAGTCCGCTAGCGGGAGTGGAGACCCAGTACTTC
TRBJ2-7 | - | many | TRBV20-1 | CSASLPSALSSYEQYF | TGCAGTGCTAGTCTACCTTCGGCTTTAAGCTCCTACGAGCAGTACTTC
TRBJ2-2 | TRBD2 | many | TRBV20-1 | CSARDLTGGPYGELFF | TGCAGTGCTAGAGATCTCACGGGGGGGCCGTACGGGGAGCTGTTTTTT
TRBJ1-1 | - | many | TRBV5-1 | CASRQGWLNTEAFF | TGCGCCAGCAGGCAGGGTTGGTTGAACACTGAAGCTTTCTTT
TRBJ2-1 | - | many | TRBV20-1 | CSASRSSYNEQFF | TGCAGTGCTAGCCGTAGCTCCTACAATGAGCAGTTCTTC
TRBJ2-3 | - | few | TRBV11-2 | CASSPRVLLDTQYF | TGTGCCAGCAGCCCTAGGGTCCTCCTGGATACGCAGTATTTT
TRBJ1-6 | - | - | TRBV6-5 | CASSLSGEYSTLNF | TGTGCCAGCAGCCTTAGCGGGGAGTATTCAACCCTCAACTTT
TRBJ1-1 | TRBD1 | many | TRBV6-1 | CASSWTGTGTEAFF | TGTGCCAGCAGCTGGACAGGGACGGGGACTGAAGCTTTCTTT
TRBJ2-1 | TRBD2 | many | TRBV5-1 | CASSSGTSGNEQFF | TGCGCCAGCAGCTCCGGGACTAGCGGCAATGAGCAGTTCTTC
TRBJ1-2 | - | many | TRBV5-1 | CASSPSWDGKSYGYTF | TGCGCCAGCAGCCCATCTTGGGACGGGAAGAGCTATGGCTACACCTTC
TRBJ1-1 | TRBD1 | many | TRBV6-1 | CASSRDSWAEAFF | TGTGCCAGCAGCCGGGACAGCTGGGCTGAAGCTTTCTTT
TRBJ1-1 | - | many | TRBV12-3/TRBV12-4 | CASSPRTRVEGTEAFF | TGTGCCAGCAGTCCCCGGACCCGAGTGGAAGGTACTGAAGCTTTCTTT
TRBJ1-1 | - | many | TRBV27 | CASSFGGVLNTEAFF | TGTGCCAGCAGTTTCGGCGGGGTTCTAAACACTGAAGCTTTCTTT